Shown below are 5 T cell receptor beta chains from a single sample sequenced in a study of regulatory T cells in long-lasting Graves disease. Stated time point: newly diagnosed GD, antithyroid drugs for less than 3 months. Isolated PBMC RNA provided the starting material for the TCR library. Relying on iRepertoire HTBI primers and Arm-PCR of CDR3 regions, the team built TCR beta libraries. One entry per CDR3 protein results from TCRdb running MiXCR on the multiplex PCR reads. Among about 530,000 distinct CDR3 sequences listed, roughly a sixth were seen once. The same sample was also studied in work on T cells in Graves' hyperthyroidism and ophthalmopathy.

The sequences come from peripheral blood mononuclear cells (PBMCs), collected at new diagnosis, from a patient treated with antithyroid drugs. Every receptor here comes from a woman aged 40 to 65 with Graves disease.

This clonotype was counted many times. The V gene is TRBV18, the J gene TRBJ1-1; weak D call: TRBD1 (6 bases). The CDR3 is made up of 14 amino acids. V was pared by 3 bases and J by 1 base, with 9 bases between. Per the germline V gene, CDR1 is KGHSH and CDR2 is LQKENI. Written as DNA, the CDR3 is TGTGCCAGCTCACCCCCAGGGGCGAACACTGAAGCTTTCTTT. Translation: CASSPPGANTEAFF.

The rearrangement links TRBV15 to TRBJ2-7; 9 nucleotides match TRBD1. Looked up from germline, CDR1 is LNHNV and CDR2 is YYDKDF (reference sequence). The CDR3 extends over 14 amino acids. The junction had 7 bases not matched to a gene; V was cut back by 7 bases and J by 3 bases. The CDR3 loop reads CATTKGGQGYEQYF. CDR3 bases: TGTGCCACCACCAAGGGGGGACAGGGCTACGAGCAGTACTTC.

This clonotype was seen ten or more times. The chain joins TRBV15 to TRBJ1-2; 7 bases map to TRBD1. The germline gives CDR1 LNHNV, CDR2 YYDKDF (reference sequence). This CDR3 is 13 amino acids long. After removal of 5 bases from V and 3 bases from J, the junction contained 3 bases not matched to a gene. DNA for the CDR3: TGTGCCACCAGCCCAGGGACAGACTATGGCTACACCTTC. This gives the protein CATSPGTDYGYTF. Using reference TRBV15 and TRBJ1-2 for the parts outside the CDR3, the full variable domain is DAMVIQNPRYQVTQFGKPVTLSCSQTLNHNVMYWYQQKSSQAPKLLFHYYDKDFNNEADTPDNFQSRRPNTSFCFLDIRSPGLGDTAMYLCATSPGTDYGYTFGSGTRLTVV.

The chain recombines TRBV20-1 with TRBJ2-2, with 9 bases matching TRBD1. Trimming at V came to 2 bases and at J to 1 base, leaving 2 bases not matched to a gene. Per the germline V gene, CDR1 is DFQATT and CDR2 is SNEGSKA (reference sequence). The CDR3 runs 15 residues. The CDR3 DNA sequence: TGCAGTGCTAGAACAGGGGGCAGGAACACCGGGGAGCTGTTTTTT. Encoded protein: CSARTGGRNTGELFF.

In its sample, this clonotype was seen a few times. This chain connects TRBV6-2 or TRBV6-3 to TRBJ2-7; no definite D call. The CDR3 has 12 amino acids. V lost 9 bases, J lost 0 bases, and 9 bases lay in between. Germline CDR1 and CDR2: MNHEY and SVGEGT. CDR3 region: CASQGNSYEQYF. The CDR3 DNA is TGTGCCAGTCAAGGGAACTCCTACGAGCAGTACTTC.